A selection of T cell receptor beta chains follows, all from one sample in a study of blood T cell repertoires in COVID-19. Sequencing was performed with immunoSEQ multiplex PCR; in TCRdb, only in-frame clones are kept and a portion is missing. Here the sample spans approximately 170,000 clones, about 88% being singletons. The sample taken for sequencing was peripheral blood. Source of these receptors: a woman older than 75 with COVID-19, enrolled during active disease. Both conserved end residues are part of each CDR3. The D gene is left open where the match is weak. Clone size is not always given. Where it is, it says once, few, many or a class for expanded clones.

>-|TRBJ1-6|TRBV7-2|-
CASSLEGAGLNSPLHF
TGTGCCAGCAGCCTAGAAGGCGCAGGACTTAATTCACCCCTCCACTTT
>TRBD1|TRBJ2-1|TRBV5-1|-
CASSLERGQIYNEQFF
TGCGCCAGCAGCTTGGAAAGGGGGCAAATTTACAATGAGCAGTTCTTC
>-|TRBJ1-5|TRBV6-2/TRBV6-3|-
CASSYSTVSNQPQHF
TGTGCCAGCAGTTACTCTACTGTCAGCAATCAGCCCCAGCATTTT
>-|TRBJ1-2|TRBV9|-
CASSARLTGDGYTF
TGTGCCAGCAGCGCCCGTCTGACAGGTGATGGCTACACCTTC
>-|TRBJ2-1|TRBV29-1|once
CSVERDIEQFF
TGCAGCGTTGAAAGGGACATTGAGCAGTTCTTC
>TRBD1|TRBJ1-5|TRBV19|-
CASSINPRQGGNQPQHF
TGTGCCAGTAGTATAAATCCCCGACAGGGTGGCAATCAGCCCCAGCATTTT
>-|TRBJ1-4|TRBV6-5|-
CASKTGSNEKLFF
TGTGCCAGCAAGACAGGTTCTAATGAAAAACTGTTTTTT
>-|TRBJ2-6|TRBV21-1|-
CASSKATSGSGANVLTF
TGTGCCAGCAGCAAAGCGACTAGCGGTTCTGGGGCCAACGTCCTGACTTTC
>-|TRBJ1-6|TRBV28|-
CASSSLVHSGSPLHF
TGTGCCAGCAGTTCCCTCGTGCACAGTGGATCACCCCTCCACTTT
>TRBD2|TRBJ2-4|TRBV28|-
CASSTTSGRGGAKNIQYF
TGTGCCAGCAGTACGACTAGCGGGAGAGGGGGGGCCAAAAACATTCAGTACTTC
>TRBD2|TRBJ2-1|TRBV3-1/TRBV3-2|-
CASSQPTSGPVEQFF
TGTGCCAGCAGCCAGCCCACTAGCGGACCGGTTGAGCAGTTCTTC
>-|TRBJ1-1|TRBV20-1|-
CSAPVWGQAFF
TGCAGTGCTCCCGTCTGGGGGCAAGCTTTCTTT
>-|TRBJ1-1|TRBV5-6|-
CASTDSLNTEAFF
TGTGCCAGCACCGACAGTTTGAACACTGAAGCTTTCTTT
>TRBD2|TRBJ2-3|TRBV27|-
CASSLLMREHTDTQYF
TGTGCCAGCAGTCTTCTCATGCGGGAGCACACAGATACGCAGTATTTT
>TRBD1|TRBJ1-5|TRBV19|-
CASRGQGYQPQHF
TGTGCCAGTAGGGGACAGGGTTACCAGCCCCAGCATTTT
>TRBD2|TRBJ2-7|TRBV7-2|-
CASSAGLAYEQYF
TGTGCCAGCAGCGCGGGACTAGCCTACGAGCAGTACTTC
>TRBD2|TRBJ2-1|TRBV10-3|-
CATPAGREGYNEQFF
TGTGCCACCCCGGCGGGGCGGGAGGGTTACAATGAGCAGTTCTTC
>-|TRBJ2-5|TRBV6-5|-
CASSWGVEETQYF
TGTGCCAGCAGCTGGGGGGTAGAAGAGACCCAGTACTTC
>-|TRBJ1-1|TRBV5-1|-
CASSLGPGNTEAFF
TGCGCCAGCAGCTTGGGACCGGGGAACACTGAAGCTTTCTTT
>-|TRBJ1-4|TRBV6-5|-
CASSYSSGQEKLFF
TGTGCCAGCAGTTACTCGAGTGGACAGGAAAAACTGTTTTTT
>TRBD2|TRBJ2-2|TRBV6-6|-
CASSLAGGTGELFF
TGTGCCAGCAGTCTAGCGGGAGGAACCGGGGAGCTGTTTTTT
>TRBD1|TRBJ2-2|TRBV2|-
CASSGTGVLVAGELFF
TGTGCCAGCAGCGGGACAGGGGTGTTGGTTGCCGGGGAGCTGTTTTTT
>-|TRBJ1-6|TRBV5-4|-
CASGQSLEGSSYNSPLHF
TGTGCCAGCGGCCAATCATTGGAGGGAAGCTCCTATAATTCACCCCTCCACTTT
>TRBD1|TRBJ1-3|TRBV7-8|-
CASSRGQGAGGNTIYF
TGTGCCAGCAGCAGAGGACAGGGGGCGGGAGGAAACACCATATATTTT
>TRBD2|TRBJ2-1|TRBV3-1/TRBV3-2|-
CASSRTSGTVSYNEQFF
TGTGCCAGCAGCCGGACTAGCGGGACTGTCTCCTACAATGAGCAGTTCTTC
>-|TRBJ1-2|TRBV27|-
CASSLSLESGYTF
TGTGCCAGCAGTTTATCGCTAGAATCTGGCTACACCTTC
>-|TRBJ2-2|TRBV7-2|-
CASSSRVTGELFF
TGTGCCAGCAGCTCCAGGGTTACCGGGGAGCTGTTTTTT
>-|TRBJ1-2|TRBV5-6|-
CASSVERYGYTF
TGTGCCAGCAGCGTCGAACGGTATGGCTACACCTTC